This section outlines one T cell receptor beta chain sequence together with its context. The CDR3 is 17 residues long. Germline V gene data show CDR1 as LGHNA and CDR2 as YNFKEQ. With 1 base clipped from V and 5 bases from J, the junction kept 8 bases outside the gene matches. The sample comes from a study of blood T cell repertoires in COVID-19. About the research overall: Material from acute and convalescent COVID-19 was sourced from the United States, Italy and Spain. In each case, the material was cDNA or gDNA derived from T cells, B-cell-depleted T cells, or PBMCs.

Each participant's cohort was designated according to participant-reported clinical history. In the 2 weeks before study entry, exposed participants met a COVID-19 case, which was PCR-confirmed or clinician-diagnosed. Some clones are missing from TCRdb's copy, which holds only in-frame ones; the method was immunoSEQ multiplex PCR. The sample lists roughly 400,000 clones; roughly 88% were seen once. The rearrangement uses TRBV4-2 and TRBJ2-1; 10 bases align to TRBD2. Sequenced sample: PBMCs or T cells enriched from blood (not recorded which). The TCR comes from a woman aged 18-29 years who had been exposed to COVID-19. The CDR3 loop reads CASSQGLAGGPNNEQFF. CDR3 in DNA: TGTGCCAGCAGCCAAGGACTAGCGGGTGGACCGAACAATGAGCAGTTCTTC.